This entry describes one T cell receptor beta chain. Antigen: not known. These data are taken from a study of cytomegalovirus exposure and HLA in healthy donors. Study-level findings and limits: The authors enumerated around 150 TCR beta chains as linked to cytomegalovirus. Sequencing depth roughly uniform across donors was assumed in presence/absence analyses.

Both 60 Vbeta primers and 13 Jbeta primers went into the PCR. The method was immunoSEQ multiplex PCR; TCRdb's version includes in-frame clones alone and lacks a portion of them. The sample carries 100,000 to 150,000 clones, around three quarters recorded once. This clonotype was sampled from a man aged 25-45 years in good health and CMV-seronegative. Sequenced sample: PBMCs.

CDR3 sequence reads: CASSPPRGGMNTEAFF. DNA of the CDR3: TGTGCCAGCTCACCACCGCGCGGGGGAATGAACACTGAAGCTTTCTTT. The J gene is TRBJ1-1, the V gene TRBV18; weak D call: TRBD1 (5 bases). Trimming removed 0 bases from V and 0 bases from J, with 11 bases in between. Germline CDR1 is KGHSH and CDR2 is LQKENI. The CDR3 runs 16 residues.